The subject of this entry is one T cell receptor (beta chain). This specimen comes from a study of blood T cell repertoires in COVID-19. In the source study's methods: Amplification from reference gene primers served as the basis for estimated nucleated cell counts. Sequencing was performed with immunoSEQ multiplex PCR; in TCRdb, only in-frame clones are kept and a portion is missing. The V and J calls and clone size come from that table; D and trimming were worked out from the DNA. The sample holds about 160,000 clones, roughly 73% seen once. The CDR3 runs to 16 residues. V trimming: 4 bases; J trimming: 4 bases; junction bases outside the gene matches: 9. Germline V lookup: CDR1 SGHRS, CDR2 YFSETQ.

This TCR came from a man aged 70-80 years with acute or convalescent COVID-19. Sequenced sample: peripheral blood. V and J are TRBV5-1 and TRBJ2-3, with TRBD1 identical over 10 bases. Here the CDR3 reads CASSEAGQGSADTQYF. The CDR3 nucleotides read TGCGCCAGCAGCGAGGCGGGACAGGGGAGCGCAGATACGCAGTATTTT.